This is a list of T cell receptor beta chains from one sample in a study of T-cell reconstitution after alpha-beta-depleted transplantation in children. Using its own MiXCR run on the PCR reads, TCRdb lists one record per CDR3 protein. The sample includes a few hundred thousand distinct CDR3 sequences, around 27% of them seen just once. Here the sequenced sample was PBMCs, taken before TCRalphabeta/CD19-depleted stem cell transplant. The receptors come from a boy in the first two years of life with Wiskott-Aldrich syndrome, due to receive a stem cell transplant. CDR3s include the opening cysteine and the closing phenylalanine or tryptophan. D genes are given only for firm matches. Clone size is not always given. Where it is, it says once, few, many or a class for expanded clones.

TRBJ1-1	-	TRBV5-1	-	CASSLDLGHMNTEAFF	TGCGCCAGCAGCCTGGACTTAGGACACATGAACACTGAAGCTTTCTTT
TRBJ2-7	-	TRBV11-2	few	CASSLDGRRVSSYEQYF	TGTGCCAGCAGCTTAGATGGACGGAGAGTGTCCTCCTACGAGCAGTACTTC
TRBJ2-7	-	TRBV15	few	CATSREHKYEQYF	TGTGCCACCTCAAGAGAACATAAGTACGAGCAGTACTTC
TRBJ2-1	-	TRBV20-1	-	CSAILSSLSYNEQFF	TGCAGTGCTATCCTCTCCTCACTCTCCTACAATGAGCAGTTCTTC
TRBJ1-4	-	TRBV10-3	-	CAISSSGASTNEKLFF	-
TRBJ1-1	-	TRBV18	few	CASSPRTAEAFF	TGTGCCAGCTCACCACGGACAGCTGAAGCTTTCTTT
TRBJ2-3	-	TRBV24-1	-	CATSDLGSGGATDTQYF	TGTGCCACCAGTGATTTGGGCTCCGGGGGAGCGACAGATACGCAGTATTTT
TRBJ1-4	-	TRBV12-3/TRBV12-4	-	CASSLRDEKLFF	TGTGCCAGCAGTTTAAGGGATGAAAAACTGTTTTTT
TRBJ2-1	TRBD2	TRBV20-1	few	CSARSLAGANSYNEQFF	TGCAGTGCTAGATCCCTAGCGGGAGCGAACTCCTACAATGAGCAGTTCTTC
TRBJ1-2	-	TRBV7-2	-	CASSRLRRANYGYTF	TGTGCCAGCAGCCGACTTAGACGAGCTAACTATGGCTACACCTTC
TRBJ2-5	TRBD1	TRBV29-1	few	CSVPEGGRETQYF	TGCAGCGTGCCCGAAGGGGGCCGGGAGACCCAGTACTTC
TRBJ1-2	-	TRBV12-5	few	CASARIQTFNYGYTF	TGTGCTAGTGCCCGGATACAGACATTTAACTATGGCTACACCTTC
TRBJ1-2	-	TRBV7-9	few	CASSSLQGPAGYTF	TGTGCCAGCAGCTCACTACAGGGACCTGCTGGCTACACCTTC
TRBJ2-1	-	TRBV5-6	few	CASSFAWSSYNEQFF	TGTGCCAGCAGCTTTGCGTGGAGCTCCTACAATGAGCAGTTCTTC
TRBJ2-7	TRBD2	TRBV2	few	CASSRLAGVYEQYF	TGTGCCAGCAGTAGACTAGCGGGAGTTTACGAGCAGTACTTC
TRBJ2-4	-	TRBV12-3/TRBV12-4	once	CASSSRGAKNIQYF	TGTGCCAGCAGTTCCAGGGGAGCCAAAAACATTCAGTACTTC
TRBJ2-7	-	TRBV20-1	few	CSATGSAYEQYF	TGCAGTGCTACAGGGTCAGCCTACGAGCAGTACTTC
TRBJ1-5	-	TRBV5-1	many	CASSLAGGINQPQHF	TGCGCCAGCAGCTTGGCAGGAGGGATCAATCAGCCCCAGCATTTT
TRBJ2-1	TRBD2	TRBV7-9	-	CAYPKREGWNEQFF	TGTGCCTACCCAAAGCGGGAGGGTTGGAATGAGCAGTTCTTC
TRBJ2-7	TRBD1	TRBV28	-	CASSPGTETYEQYF	TGTGCCAGCAGTCCCGGGACAGAGACGTACGAGCAGTACTTC
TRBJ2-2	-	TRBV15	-	CATSRGSSNTVELFF	TGTGCCACCAGCAGAGGTAGTTCAAACACCGTGGAGCTGTTTTTT
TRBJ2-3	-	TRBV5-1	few	CASSLDSVNTDTQYF	TGCGCCAGCAGCTTGGACAGCGTGAACACAGATACGCAGTATTTT
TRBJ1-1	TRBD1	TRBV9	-	CASSPKQGMNTEAFF	TGTGCCAGCAGCCCAAAACAGGGGATGAACACTGAAGCTTTCTTT
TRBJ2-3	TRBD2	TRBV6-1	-	CAGLGTSGKDTQYF	TGTGCCGGCTTGGGGACTAGCGGGAAGGATACGCAGTATTTT
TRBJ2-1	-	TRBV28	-	CASSFYPGGSPPEQFF	TGTGCCAGCAGTTTCTACCCAGGGGGGAGCCCACCTGAGCAGTTCTTC
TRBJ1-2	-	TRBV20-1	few	CSAPGRSLYGYTF	TGCAGTGCCCCGGGTCGGTCGCTCTATGGCTACACCTTC
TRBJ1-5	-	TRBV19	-	CASSRHPRGRDQPQHF	TGTGCCAGTAGTCGACACCCCCGAGGACGGGATCAGCCCCAGCATTTT
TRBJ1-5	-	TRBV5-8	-	CASSLVVAAPNQPQHF	TGTGCCAGCAGCTTAGTGGTGGCAGCGCCCAATCAGCCCCAGCATTTT
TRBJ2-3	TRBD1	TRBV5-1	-	CASSGGQGAGDTQYF	TGCGCCAGCAGCGGCGGACAGGGGGCAGGAGATACGCAGTATTTT
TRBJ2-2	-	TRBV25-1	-	CASSDPRTLTGELFF	TGTGCCAGCAGTGACCCCCGGACTCTCACCGGGGAGCTGTTTTTT
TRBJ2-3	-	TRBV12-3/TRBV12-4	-	CASSLFREDTQYF	TGTGCCAGCAGTTTATTCAGGGAGGATACGCAGTATTTT
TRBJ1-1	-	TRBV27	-	CASRQLSGTLAEAFF	TGTGCCAGCAGGCAACTAAGCGGGACCCTAGCCGAAGCTTTCTTT
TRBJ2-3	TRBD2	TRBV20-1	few	CSAHRTSVDTQYF	TGCAGTGCCCATCGGACTAGCGTGGATACGCAGTATTTT
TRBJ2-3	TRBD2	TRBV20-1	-	CSLKPPSGSTDTQYF	TGCAGCCTCAAACCCCCTAGCGGGAGCACAGATACGCAGTATTTT
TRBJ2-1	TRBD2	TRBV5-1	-	CASSLVLAGQNEQFF	TGCGCCAGCAGCTTGGTCCTAGCGGGACAGAATGAGCAGTTCTTC
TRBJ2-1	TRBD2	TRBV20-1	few	CSARMGLAGDEQFF	TGCAGTGCTAGGATGGGACTAGCGGGAGATGAGCAGTTCTTC
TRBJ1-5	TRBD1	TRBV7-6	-	CASSLSGGTGGMNQPQHF	TGTGCCAGCAGCTTAAGCGGAGGGACAGGGGGTATGAATCAGCCCCAGCATTTT
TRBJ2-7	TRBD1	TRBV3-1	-	CASCRTGVAEQYF	TGTGCCAGCTGTCGGACAGGGGTGGCCGAGCAGTACTTC
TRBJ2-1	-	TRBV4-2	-	CATRSEHGEQFF	TGTGCCACCCGTTCGGAACACGGTGAGCAGTTCTTC
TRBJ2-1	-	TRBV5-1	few	CASSLVAGAFNEQFF	TGCGCCAGCAGCTTGGTAGCAGGAGCCTTCAATGAGCAGTTCTTC
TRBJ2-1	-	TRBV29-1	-	CSVAGALSSYNEQFF	TGCAGCGTTGCGGGGGCACTGAGCTCCTACAATGAGCAGTTCTTC
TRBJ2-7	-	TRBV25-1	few	CASSDGSGRVEQYF	TGTGCCAGCAGTGATGGCAGTGGCAGGGTCGAGCAGTACTTC